A selection of T cell receptor beta chains follows, all from one sample in a study of regulatory T cells in long-lasting Graves disease. TCRdb passed the multiplex PCR reads through MiXCR, listing each CDR3 protein once. The data contain fewer than 550,000 distinct CDR3 sequences, around 15% of them singletons. A further study also used this sample, focusing on T cells in Graves' hyperthyroidism and ophthalmopathy.

Sequencing used peripheral blood mononuclear cells (PBMCs), obtained at new diagnosis, from a patient treated with antithyroid drugs. The receptors stem from a woman aged 35-60 years with Graves disease. Both conserved end residues are part of each CDR3. Fields, in order: J gene, clone size, D gene, V gene, CDR3 DNA, CDR3 protein. The D gene is left open where the match is weak. The size of a clone is reported for some rows only, either as once, few or many, or as a class for expanded clones.

>TRBJ1-1|many|.|TRBV28
TGTGCCAGCAGTTTTCGCTGGGGGAACACTGAAGCTTTCTTT
CASSFRWGNTEAFF
>TRBJ2-2|.|.|TRBV27
TGTGCCAGCAGTTTAGGAGGATTTGGCACCGGGGAGCTGTTTTTT
CASSLGGFGTGELFF
>TRBJ2-5|many|TRBD2|TRBV5-6
TGTGCCAGCAGCTCGGCGGGAGGGGCAGGAGAGACCCAGTACTTC
CASSSAGGAGETQYF
>TRBJ1-2|many|.|TRBV7-2
TGTGCCAGCAGCACAGACAGACTCTCATACGGCTACACCTTC
CASSTDRLSYGYTF
>TRBJ2-3|many|.|TRBV28
TGTGCCAGCAGTTTAACCCGGGGCGGCGATACGCAGTATTTT
CASSLTRGGDTQYF
>TRBJ1-5|.|TRBD1|TRBV28
TGTGCCAGCAGTACAAACAGGGGAGAGGATGATCAGCCCCAGCATTTT
CASSTNRGEDDQPQHF
>TRBJ1-3|.|.|TRBV12-3/TRBV12-4
TGTGCCAGCAGTGCCTCGAGAGCCTCTAAGGGTGGCACCATATATTTT
CASSASRASKGGTIYF
>TRBJ2-1|few|.|TRBV2
TGTGCCAGCAGTGGGGGAGGGGGGGCCTTCAATGAGCAGTTCTTC
CASSGGGGAFNEQFF
>TRBJ2-2|.|.|TRBV5-1
TGCGCCAGCAGCGTGGAGGTTAACACCGGGGAGCTGTTTTTT
CASSVEVNTGELFF
>TRBJ1-2|.|TRBD1|TRBV4-1
TGCGCCAGCAGCCAAGAGGGCAGGGGGGCTCCTTATGGCTACACCTTC
CASSQEGRGAPYGYTF
>TRBJ2-5|many|.|TRBV3-1
TGTGCCAGCAGCCAAGAGGCTGGGAGCCGAGTGGGAGAGACCCAGTACTTC
CASSQEAGSRVGETQYF